These T cell receptor beta chains were read from a single sample in a study of PD-1 blockade in classical Hodgkin lymphoma. Clones were sequenced by immunoSEQ multiplex PCR, and TCRdb holds only the in-frame ones, with some missing. The repertoire holds about 24,000 clones, more than 75% seen once, with 6.5% to 8% in the top ten. The sequencing used peripheral blood mononuclear cells (PBMCs), collected at baseline. Every receptor here comes from a human donor with classical Hodgkin lymphoma. Each CDR3 is given with its conserved first and last residue. The D gene is left open where the match is weak. Some rows have no size entry. The others give once, few or many, or a class for an expanded clone.

abundance: .; j_gene: TRBJ1-6; v_gene: TRBV4-1; d_gene: .; CDR3nt: TGCGCCAGCAGCCAACTGGGCAGCTATAATTCACCCCTCCACTTT; CDR3aa: CASSQLGSYNSPLHF
abundance: .; j_gene: TRBJ2-7; v_gene: TRBV21-1; d_gene: .; CDR3nt: TGTGCCAGCAGCAAAGATAACCGGGACAGGAGACTAAGGACTTCTAAACTTGATAACTACGAGCAGTACTTC; CDR3aa: CASSKDNRDRRLRTSKLDNYEQYF
abundance: few; j_gene: TRBJ2-2; v_gene: TRBV6-5; d_gene: .; CDR3nt: TGTGCCAGCAGTTACTCGACTCTTAACACCGGGGAGCTGTTTTTT; CDR3aa: CASSYSTLNTGELFF
abundance: .; j_gene: TRBJ2-7; v_gene: TRBV5-1; d_gene: .; CDR3nt: TGCGCCAGCAGCTTCGGGGACGAGCAGTACTTC; CDR3aa: CASSFGDEQYF
abundance: .; j_gene: TRBJ2-7; v_gene: TRBV5-1; d_gene: TRBD1; CDR3nt: TGCGCCAGCAGCCACCCGGGACAGGGTTACGAGCAGTACTTC; CDR3aa: CASSHPGQGYEQYF
abundance: .; j_gene: TRBJ2-5; v_gene: TRBV19; d_gene: .; CDR3nt: TGTGCCAGTAGTACTTGGACAGCCCAAGAGACCCAGTACTTC; CDR3aa: CASSTWTAQETQYF
abundance: .; j_gene: TRBJ2-5; v_gene: TRBV19; d_gene: TRBD2; CDR3nt: TGTGCCAGTAGTAATAGCGGGGTCCATGAGACCCAGTACTTC; CDR3aa: CASSNSGVHETQYF
abundance: .; j_gene: TRBJ2-3; v_gene: TRBV9; d_gene: .; CDR3nt: TGTGCCAGCAGCGGGCCCAATCTTGACACAGATACGCAGTATTTT; CDR3aa: CASSGPNLDTDTQYF
abundance: .; j_gene: TRBJ2-3; v_gene: TRBV5-6; d_gene: TRBD1; CDR3nt: TGTGCCAGCAGCTTGTCGGGACAGGGGACCTCAGATACGCAGTATTTT; CDR3aa: CASSLSGQGTSDTQYF
abundance: .; j_gene: TRBJ1-1; v_gene: TRBV19; d_gene: .; CDR3nt: TGTGCCAGTAGTACAGGATCTAACACTGAAGCTTTCTTT; CDR3aa: CASSTGSNTEAFF
abundance: .; j_gene: TRBJ2-3; v_gene: TRBV4-3; d_gene: .; CDR3nt: TGCGCCAGCAGCCAAGATTCCGGGTTCACAGATACGCAGTATTTT; CDR3aa: CASSQDSGFTDTQYF
abundance: once; j_gene: TRBJ2-6; v_gene: TRBV6-1; d_gene: .; CDR3nt: TGTGCCAGCGAGCCCTCTGGGGCCAACGTCCTGACTTTC; CDR3aa: CASEPSGANVLTF
abundance: .; j_gene: TRBJ1-3; v_gene: TRBV4-2; d_gene: TRBD1; CDR3nt: TGTGCCAGCAGCCAAGATCCTGACAGGGCAGCACCACCTGGAAACACCATATATTTT; CDR3aa: CASSQDPDRAAPPGNTIYF
abundance: .; j_gene: TRBJ2-2; v_gene: TRBV4-2; d_gene: .; CDR3nt: TGTGCCAGCAGCCCCCGGACAGACCCCACCGGGGAGCTGTTTTTT; CDR3aa: CASSPRTDPTGELFF
abundance: .; j_gene: TRBJ2-7; v_gene: TRBV15; d_gene: .; CDR3nt: TGTGCCACCAGCAGAGATTTTATGCAAAAAGGGCCCTACGAGCAGTACTTC; CDR3aa: CATSRDFMQKGPYEQYF
abundance: .; j_gene: TRBJ2-1; v_gene: TRBV7-9; d_gene: .; CDR3nt: TGTGCCAGCAGCCCAGGGGGGACACACTACAATGAGCAGTTCTTC; CDR3aa: CASSPGGTHYNEQFF
abundance: .; j_gene: TRBJ1-4; v_gene: TRBV13; d_gene: .; CDR3nt: TGTGCCAGCAGCTTAGGCAGAAGAGGTACTAATGAAAAACTGTTTTTT; CDR3aa: CASSLGRRGTNEKLFF
abundance: .; j_gene: TRBJ1-3; v_gene: TRBV7-9; d_gene: .; CDR3nt: TGTGCCAGCAGCTTAGCGGGGCAAGGAAACACCATATATTTT; CDR3aa: CASSLAGQGNTIYF
abundance: .; j_gene: TRBJ2-3; v_gene: TRBV30; d_gene: TRBD2; CDR3nt: TGTGCCTGGGGCATTGGAGCGGGGGTCACAGATACGCAGTATTTT; CDR3aa: CAWGIGAGVTDTQYF
abundance: .; j_gene: TRBJ1-1; v_gene: TRBV2; d_gene: .; CDR3nt: TGTGCCAGCAGTGTCACCGGGATGAACACTGAAGCTTTCTTT; CDR3aa: CASSVTGMNTEAFF
abundance: .; j_gene: TRBJ2-2; v_gene: TRBV7-9; d_gene: .; CDR3nt: TGTGCCAGCAGCCTAGAGGGGTTTATGGGCACCGGGGAGCTGTTTTTT; CDR3aa: CASSLEGFMGTGELFF
abundance: .; j_gene: TRBJ2-3; v_gene: TRBV7-2; d_gene: TRBD2; CDR3nt: TGTGCCAGCAGCTTCTTTAGCGGGGGGCACACAGATACGCAGTATTTT; CDR3aa: CASSFFSGGHTDTQYF
abundance: .; j_gene: TRBJ2-7; v_gene: TRBV6-5; d_gene: .; CDR3nt: TGTGCCAGCAGTTACTCGTGGGGGGCCTACGAGCAGTACTTC; CDR3aa: CASSYSWGAYEQYF
abundance: .; j_gene: TRBJ1-6; v_gene: TRBV9; d_gene: TRBD1; CDR3nt: TGTGCCAGCAGCGCACTGGGACAGCGAGGCAATTCACCCCTCCACTTT; CDR3aa: CASSALGQRGNSPLHF
abundance: .; j_gene: TRBJ1-6; v_gene: TRBV7-2; d_gene: .; CDR3nt: TGTGCCAGCAGCTTAGTGTCGGGGTTAAATTCACCCCTCCACTTT; CDR3aa: CASSLVSGLNSPLHF
abundance: .; j_gene: TRBJ2-7; v_gene: TRBV7-7; d_gene: .; CDR3nt: TGTGCTAGCAGCAACCGACGGGGGGCAATCTACGAGCAGTACTTC; CDR3aa: CASSNRRGAIYEQYF
abundance: .; j_gene: TRBJ2-5; v_gene: TRBV6-1; d_gene: .; CDR3nt: TGTGCCAGCAGGAGGTCCCAAGAGACCCAGTACTTC; CDR3aa: CASRRSQETQYF
abundance: .; j_gene: TRBJ2-1; v_gene: TRBV6-6; d_gene: .; CDR3nt: TGTGCCAGCAGTTACCGCGGGGAGCAGTTCTTC; CDR3aa: CASSYRGEQFF
abundance: .; j_gene: TRBJ2-2; v_gene: TRBV28; d_gene: TRBD1; CDR3nt: TGTGCCAGCAGTTCTCCGGGACAGTCCATCTCCGGGGAGCTGTTTTTT; CDR3aa: CASSSPGQSISGELFF
abundance: .; j_gene: TRBJ1-5; v_gene: TRBV19; d_gene: TRBD1; CDR3nt: TGTGCCAGTAGGAACCGGGACAGAGTAGGTCAGCCCCAGCATTTT; CDR3aa: CASRNRDRVGQPQHF
abundance: once; j_gene: TRBJ2-4; v_gene: TRBV6-5; d_gene: .; CDR3nt: TGTGCCAGCAGTTACTCAGGTTTTGGAAACATTCAGTACTTC; CDR3aa: CASSYSGFGNIQYF
abundance: .; j_gene: TRBJ2-1; v_gene: TRBV15; d_gene: .; CDR3nt: TGTGCCACCAGCAGAACATCAGGGGCCCCTTCTACGGGGAATGAGCAGTTCTTC; CDR3aa: CATSRTSGAPSTGNEQFF
abundance: few; j_gene: TRBJ1-5; v_gene: TRBV4-2; d_gene: .; CDR3nt: TGTGCCAGCAGCCAAGAGAGGGGGAATCAGCCCCAGCATTTT; CDR3aa: CASSQERGNQPQHF
abundance: few; j_gene: TRBJ1-4; v_gene: TRBV7-9; d_gene: .; CDR3nt: TGTGCCAGCAGCTTAAAGGTTGGGCGGGAAAAACTGTTTTTT; CDR3aa: CASSLKVGREKLFF
abundance: .; j_gene: TRBJ2-3; v_gene: TRBV7-8; d_gene: TRBD2; CDR3nt: TGTGCCAGCAGCTTAGTGGGGCGGGGGACCACAGATACGCAGTATTTT; CDR3aa: CASSLVGRGTTDTQYF
abundance: .; j_gene: TRBJ2-2; v_gene: TRBV4-3; d_gene: TRBD1; CDR3nt: TGCGCCAGCACCCCGGGACAGGGTATAGTCGGGGAGCTGTTTTTT; CDR3aa: CASTPGQGIVGELFF
abundance: .; j_gene: TRBJ2-4; v_gene: TRBV5-8; d_gene: .; CDR3nt: TGTGCCAGCAGCCCGGGACACCTAGCCAAAAACATTCAGTACTTC; CDR3aa: CASSPGHLAKNIQYF
abundance: .; j_gene: TRBJ2-1; v_gene: TRBV4-3; d_gene: .; CDR3nt: TGCGCCAGCAGCCAAGAGCCCCGCGGTTCGTTCAATGAGCAGTTCTTC; CDR3aa: CASSQEPRGSFNEQFF
abundance: .; j_gene: TRBJ2-4; v_gene: TRBV19; d_gene: TRBD2; CDR3nt: TGTGCCAGTAGTATGACTAGCGGGGGGCTAGCCAAAAACATTCAGTACTTC; CDR3aa: CASSMTSGGLAKNIQYF
abundance: .; j_gene: TRBJ1-6; v_gene: TRBV15; d_gene: .; CDR3nt: TGTGCCACAGCAGGGGTGTGGGGCCGGGGAAATTCACCCCTCCACTTT; CDR3aa: CATAGVWGRGNSPLHF
abundance: .; j_gene: TRBJ2-7; v_gene: TRBV5-8; d_gene: TRBD2; CDR3nt: TGTGCCAGCAGCGTTAGCGGGGGGGCCTACGAGCAGTACTTC; CDR3aa: CASSVSGGAYEQYF
abundance: .; j_gene: TRBJ2-7; v_gene: TRBV6-5; d_gene: .; CDR3nt: TGTGCCAGCAGTTACTCGTGGGCAGGGGATTACGAGCAGTACTTC; CDR3aa: CASSYSWAGDYEQYF
abundance: .; j_gene: TRBJ1-5; v_gene: TRBV7-8; d_gene: .; CDR3nt: TGTGCCAGCAGCTGGAACTGGAATAGCAATCAGCCCCAGCATTTT; CDR3aa: CASSWNWNSNQPQHF
abundance: .; j_gene: TRBJ2-5; v_gene: TRBV7-2; d_gene: .; CDR3nt: TGTGCCAGCAGCTTTTTGGGACTGGTACAAGAGACCCAGTACTTC; CDR3aa: CASSFLGLVQETQYF
abundance: .; j_gene: TRBJ2-7; v_gene: TRBV28; d_gene: .; CDR3nt: TGTGCCAGCAGTTTATTCCAGGGGAGGGGGGAGCAGTACTTC; CDR3aa: CASSLFQGRGEQYF
abundance: .; j_gene: TRBJ1-3; v_gene: TRBV5-8; d_gene: .; CDR3nt: TGTGCCAGCAGCTCCTCGGTGGGGGCAGGTGGAAACACCATATATTTT; CDR3aa: CASSSSVGAGGNTIYF
abundance: .; j_gene: TRBJ2-3; v_gene: TRBV5-3; d_gene: TRBD2; CDR3nt: TGTGCCAGAAGCCTCCGGGGTAGCGGGGAAAGCACAGATACGCAGTATTTT; CDR3aa: CARSLRGSGESTDTQYF
abundance: once; j_gene: TRBJ2-2; v_gene: TRBV19; d_gene: .; CDR3nt: TGTGCCAGTAGTATAGGGACAGCCACCGGGGAGCTGTTTTTT; CDR3aa: CASSIGTATGELFF
abundance: .; j_gene: TRBJ1-4; v_gene: TRBV7-9; d_gene: .; CDR3nt: TGTGCCAGCAGCTTAGTGGAGGGAAGCGAAAAACTGTTTTTT; CDR3aa: CASSLVEGSEKLFF
abundance: .; j_gene: TRBJ2-3; v_gene: TRBV10-1; d_gene: .; CDR3nt: TGCGCCAGCAGCGACAGAGATACGCAGTATTTT; CDR3aa: CASSDRDTQYF
abundance: .; j_gene: TRBJ2-1; v_gene: TRBV27; d_gene: .; CDR3nt: TGTGCCAGCAGTCCACGACCTGATACTGAGCAGTTCTTC; CDR3aa: CASSPRPDTEQFF
abundance: .; j_gene: TRBJ1-2; v_gene: TRBV6-5; d_gene: .; CDR3nt: TGTGCCAGCAGTTACTCGAAAACGGGCTATGGCTACACCTTC; CDR3aa: CASSYSKTGYGYTF
abundance: few; j_gene: TRBJ2-7; v_gene: TRBV6-1; d_gene: TRBD1; CDR3nt: TGTGCCAGCAGTACACGGGACAGGGAACCCTACGAGCAGTACTTC; CDR3aa: CASSTRDREPYEQYF
abundance: .; j_gene: TRBJ1-4; v_gene: TRBV2; d_gene: .; CDR3nt: TGTGCCAGCAGCTCCGGGACGATGCCCGAAAAACTGTTTTTT; CDR3aa: CASSSGTMPEKLFF
abundance: .; j_gene: TRBJ1-1; v_gene: TRBV7-9; d_gene: .; CDR3nt: TGTGCCAGCAGCTTAGCGTTGGTGAACACTGAAGCTTTCTTT; CDR3aa: CASSLALVNTEAFF
abundance: .; j_gene: TRBJ2-2; v_gene: TRBV6-5; d_gene: .; CDR3nt: TGTGCCAGCAGTTACGGACAGTCTGAGGCCGGGGAGCTGTTTTTT; CDR3aa: CASSYGQSEAGELFF
abundance: .; j_gene: TRBJ1-1; v_gene: TRBV11-2; d_gene: .; CDR3nt: TGTGCCAGCAGCTTAACCAGAGCTTTCTTT; CDR3aa: CASSLTRAFF